The clone carrying this TCR beta chain was detected a few times. As yet, its antigen is unknown. The TCR cDNA carried a universal primer site and UMIs from 5'RACE template switching. MiXCR, run by TCRdb on the 5' RACE reads, gives a single entry per CDR3 protein. The table has a few hundred thousand distinct CDR3 sequences, 17% seen once. V was clipped by 0 bases and J by 1 base; unmatched bases: 0. The CDR3 covers 15 residues. CDR1 and CDR2 from the germline V gene are MGHRA and YSYEKL. These data are taken from a study of T cells after yellow fever vaccination. Broader study findings: Most primary-vaccination clones reappeared after the booster (approximately 95% CD4, 75% to 90% CD8). On re-exposure, the response was weaker but peaked faster, at day 5 versus 15. Abundant clonotypes (contaminants from the bulk population) could be present in FACS-sorted repertoires.

The V gene is TRBV4-1, the J gene TRBJ2-4, with TRBD2 matching 7 bases. Sequencing used PBMCs, obtained around 5 days after the first yellow fever vaccination. This clonotype originated in a man aged 18 to 35 who received the YFV17D yellow fever vaccine. DNA of the CDR3: TGCGCCAGCAGCCAAGATAGCGGGGCCAAAAACATTCAGTACTTC. The encoded protein is CASSQDSGAKNIQYF.